The 23 T cell receptor beta chains below were found in one sample sequenced in a study of blood T cell repertoires in COVID-19. The table came from immunoSEQ multiplex PCR; TCRdb's copy has only in-frame clones and leaves some out. The sample has approximately 91,000 clones; about four fifths are singletons. The sample was peripheral blood. These receptor sequences come from a human donor in a cohort sampled during active COVID-19.

The rearrangement uses TRBV5-4 and TRBJ1-2; 11 bases match TRBD1. The V and J ends lost 9 bases and 6 bases, in that order; junction bases with no gene match: 7. Germline V lookup: CDR1 SGHNT, CDR2 YYREEE (reference sequence). The CDR3 is 13 amino acids. The CDR3 reads CATKDRGPDGYTF. For the CDR3, the DNA is TGTGCCACCAAGGACAGGGGGCCTGATGGCTACACCTTC.

The rearrangement uses TRBV19 and TRBJ1-5; tentative D call: TRBD1 (5 bases). Germline lookup yields CDR1 LNHDA and CDR2 SQIVND (reference sequence). Trimming cost V 4 bases and J 0 bases, with 7 bases left between them. CDR3 length: 14 residues. CDR3 in DNA: TGTGCCAGTAGTAGAGACAGTAGCAATCAGCCCCAGCATTTT. As protein: CASSRDSSNQPQHF. Together with reference TRBV19 and TRBJ1-5, the CDR3 gives the full variable domain: DGGITQSPKYLFRKEGQNVTLSCEQNLNHDAMYWYRQDPGQGLRLIYYSQIVNDFQKGDIAEGYSVSREKKESFPLTVTSAQKNPTAFYLCASSRDSSNQPQHFGDGTRLSIL.

The chain links TRBV13 to TRBJ1-5; no reliable D call. The CDR3 is 13 residues long. With 10 bases removed from V and 0 bases from J, the gap between germline ends came to 10 bases. The germline gives CDR1 PRHDT, CDR2 FYEKMQ (reference sequence). CDR3 amino acids: CATIPVSNQPQHF. CDR3 coding DNA: TGTGCCACGATCCCGGTTAGCAATCAGCCCCAGCATTTT.

Notes on this clone: Other DNA sequences in this sample translate to the same CDR3. This chain links TRBV3-1 (or the pseudogene TRBV3-2) with TRBJ1-1, with a tentative D call TRBD1 (5 bases). Germline values: CDR1 LGHDT, CDR2 YNNKEL (reference sequence). Trimming left V 1 base short and J 0 bases short, with 12 bases between. This CDR3 comprises 16 residues. The CDR3 nucleotides read TGTGCCAGCAGCCAAGGGGCGGGGGGTATGAACACTGAAGCTTTCTTT. It codes for CASSQGAGGMNTEAFF.

The V gene is TRBV6-5, the J gene TRBJ1-5, with TRBD1 matching 8 bases. The germline gives CDR1 MNHEY, CDR2 SVGAGI. Unmatched junction bases numbered 7, after V lost 5 bases and J lost 4 bases. This CDR3 region has 15 residues. Written as DNA, the CDR3 is TGTGCCAGCAGTCGACAGGGGAGCGGAAATCAGCCCCAGCATTTT. It specifies CASSRQGSGNQPQHF.

The chain employs TRBV2 and TRBJ2-2, with 9 positions matching TRBD1. From germline, CDR1 is SNHLY and CDR2 FYNNEI. The V and J ends lost 4 bases and 5 bases, in that order; junction bases with no gene match: 2. This CDR3 spans 14 amino acids. The CDR3 region is CASSVGTGTGELFF. In nucleotides, the CDR3 is TGTGCCAGCAGTGTCGGGACAGGGACCGGGGAGCTGTTTTTT.

This chain uses TRBV27 with TRBJ2-1; 16 nucleotides match TRBD2. The CDR3 runs to 22 residues. Germline V CDR1 and CDR2: MNHEY, SMNVEV (reference sequence). V shed 2 bases and J 9 bases; nucleotides not matched to a gene: 22. The CDR3 loop reads CASSLLGLGGLAGGPGRSEQFF. The DNA for the CDR3 is TGTGCCAGCAGTTTACTAGGCCTCGGGGGACTAGCGGGAGGGCCAGGGCGGAGTGAGCAGTTCTTC.

The CDR3 coding sequence is TGCGCCAGCAGCTTGCGTGGCCCTCGGGAGGTCGGGGAGCTGTTTTTT. Protein: CASSLRGPREVGELFF. The gene calls are TRBV5-1 and TRBJ2-2; 7 nucleotides align to TRBD2. Trimming cost V 1 base and J 7 bases; bases outside gene matches: 10. Looked up from germline, CDR1 is SGHRS and CDR2 is YFSETQ. This CDR3 comprises 16 residues. Together with reference TRBV5-1 and TRBJ2-2, the CDR3 gives the full variable domain: KAGVTQTPRYLIKTRGQQVTLSCSPISGHRSVSWYQQTPGQGLQFLFEYFSETQRNKGNFPGRFSGRQFSNSRSEMNVSTLELGDSALYLCASSLRGPREVGELFFGEGSRLTVL.

This chain links TRBV18 with TRBJ2-7, with a possible D match to TRBD2 (5 bases). This CDR3 spans 15 amino acids. The germline CDR1 and CDR2 sequences are KGHSH and LQKENI. V lost 3 bases and J lost 4, with 16 bases in between. The CDR3 is CASSPGFVGDYEQYF. CDR3 DNA: TGTGCCAGCTCACCTGGGTTCGTCGGGGATTACGAGCAGTACTTC.

This clone occurred a few times. The chain is built from TRBV9 and TRBJ1-6; D is uncertain. The ends were cut back, 2 bases at V and 5 bases at J, with 8 bases in the middle. The CDR3 spans 14 residues. Germline V lookup: CDR1 SGDLS, CDR2 YYNGEE. CDR3 bases: TGTGCCAGCAGCGTTTTCAGTAATAATTCACCCCTCCACTTT. This codes for CASSVFSNNSPLHF.

The rearrangement joins TRBV5-8 to TRBJ2-7; the match to TRBD2 covers 8 bases. The V gene end was trimmed by 3 bases and the J gene end by 0 bases; junction bases not matched to a gene: 2. This CDR3 is built from 14 residues. Looked up from germline, CDR1 is SGHTS and CDR2 is YDEGEE. The CDR3 region is CASSWAGGSYEQYF. The CDR3, as DNA: TGTGCCAGCAGCTGGGCGGGGGGCTCCTACGAGCAGTACTTC.

The chain has TRBV19 and TRBJ1-6; a weak D match, TRBD1 (5 bases). The germline V gene encodes CDR1 LNHDA and CDR2 SQIVND (reference sequence). The CDR3 loop spans 14 amino acids. Trimming cost V 7 bases and J 10 bases, with 17 bases left between them. Here the CDR3 DNA reads TGTGCCAGTAAGGTCCAGGGTCTTCACTCACCCCTCCACTTT. It yields the protein CASKVQGLHSPLHF.

The chain employs TRBV7-8 and TRBJ2-1; D unclear. Trimming shortened V by 0 bases and J by 5 bases, and 8 bases separated the two germline ends. CDR1 and CDR2 (germline): SGHVS, FQNEAQ. CDR3 length equals 14 residues. The CDR3 protein is CASSLARTDNEQFF. CDR3 coding DNA: TGTGCCAGCAGCTTAGCGCGTACAGACAATGAGCAGTTCTTC.

About this clone: The sample contains more than one DNA sequence encoding this CDR3. V and J are TRBV5-1 and TRBJ2-6; D unresolved. Looked up from germline, CDR1 is SGHRS and CDR2 is YFSETQ. V was cut by 0 bases and J by 0 bases, with 7 bases left in between. This CDR3 is 16 amino acids long. For the CDR3, the DNA is TGCGCCAGCAGCTTGGCAGGAAGCTCTGGGGCCAACGTCCTGACTTTC. Encoded protein: CASSLAGSSGANVLTF.

The rearrangement links TRBV3-1 (or the pseudogene TRBV3-2) to TRBJ2-7; 9 bases agree with TRBD1. CDR1 is LGHDT and CDR2 is YNNKEL in the germline V gene (reference sequence). This CDR3 is built from 15 residues. V lost 0 bases to trimming and J lost 2 bases; unmatched junction nucleotides: 2. CDR3 bases: TGTGCCAGCAGCCAAGAAGGACAGGGGACCTACGAGCAGTACTTC. It yields the protein CASSQEGQGTYEQYF.

V and J are TRBV28 and TRBJ2-2; D gene ambiguous. CDR3 size: 15 residues. V dropped 3 bases and J dropped 4 bases, with 12 bases sitting between them. Germline-derived CDR1 and CDR2 are MDHEN and SYDVKM. The CDR3 is CASSFVTPFTGELFF. The CDR3 DNA follows: TGTGCCAGCAGTTTTGTGACTCCTTTCACCGGGGAGCTGTTTTTT.

J is TRBJ1-4 and V is TRBV3-1 (or the pseudogene TRBV3-2); D not certain. Looked up from germline, CDR1 is LGHDT and CDR2 is YNNKEL (reference sequence). Deletions cut 3 bases from V and 5 bases from J, with 13 bases between. CDR3 length: 15 amino acids. DNA for the CDR3: TGTGCCAGCAGCCAGTCGGAGGCCGCAAATGAAAAACTGTTTTTT. This gives the protein CASSQSEAANEKLFF.

This chain uses TRBV20-1 with TRBJ2-2; no clear D. Germline CDR1 reads DFQATT; CDR2 reads SNEGSKA (reference sequence). Trimming took off 3 bases at V and 6 bases at J, with 17 bases between the two ends. This CDR3 is built from 15 residues. In DNA, the CDR3 is TGCAGTGCTAGTCTGGCTAGGTGGTACGCCGGGGAGCTGTTTTTT. Its protein is CSASLARWYAGELFF.

This CDR3 is CASSLVDRATEAFF. CDR3 DNA: TGCGCCAGCAGCTTGGTGGACAGGGCCACTGAAGCTTTCTTT. This chain links TRBV5-1 with TRBJ1-1, with 8 bases lining up with TRBD1. J lost 4 bases, V lost 0 bases, and 2 bases had no gene match. Germline-derived CDR1 and CDR2 are SGHRS and YFSETQ. CDR3 length: 14 amino acids.

The rearrangement links TRBV5-1 to TRBJ1-1, with 9 nucleotides matching TRBD1. The CDR3 contains 15 residues. Germline V gene sequence: CDR1 SGHRS, CDR2 YFSETQ. The junction had 3 bases not matched to a gene; V was cut back by 3 bases and J by 0 bases. CDR3 protein: CASSSGQGMNTEAFF. The CDR3 DNA sequence: TGCGCCAGCAGCTCAGGACAGGGGATGAACACTGAAGCTTTCTTT.

There are a few counts of this clone. The chain links TRBV7-8 to TRBJ2-4; 8 bases fit TRBD2. This CDR3 is 17 amino acids long. V lost 3 bases, J lost 4 bases, and 11 bases stayed unmatched. Per germline, CDR1 SGHVS and CDR2 FQNEAQ. CDR3 sequence: CASSLVRAGEKKNIQYF. DNA for the CDR3: TGTGCCAGCAGCTTGGTGAGAGCGGGGGAGAAAAAAAACATTCAGTACTTC.

CDR3 sequence (DNA): TGTGCCAGCAGTTTATTCCCCGCGGGGAAAAGGGGCAATGAGCAGTTCTTC. It is translated as CASSLFPAGKRGNEQFF. The J gene is TRBJ2-1, the V gene TRBV28, with D possibly TRBD2 on 6 matching bases. Per the germline V gene, CDR1 is MDHEN and CDR2 is SYDVKM. Trimming pared 1 base from V and 6 bases from J, leaving 19 bases between. The CDR3 consists of 17 residues.

J is TRBJ2-1 and V is TRBV2; D might be TRBD1 (6 bases). The CDR3 contains 14 residues. Trimming took off 2 bases at V and 6 bases at J, with 11 bases between the two ends. Germline CDR1 reads SNHLY; CDR2 reads FYNNEI. CDR3 coding DNA: TGTGCCAGCAGTGAACAGGGGCCCCCCAATGAGCAGTTCTTC. This gives the protein CASSEQGPPNEQFF.